What follows are 17 T cell receptor beta chains derived from one specimen sequenced in a study of blood T cell repertoires in COVID-19. Profiled with immunoSEQ multiplex PCR; TCRdb holds only in-frame clones, not every one. This sample has approximately 160,000 clones, with roughly 87% found just once. The sequenced sample consisted of PBMCs or T cells enriched from blood (not recorded which). The source is a woman aged 45-65 years who had recovered from COVID-19.

V gene TRBV11-2 combines with J gene TRBJ1-2; D might be TRBD1 (6 bases). This CDR3 is 15 amino acids long. Germline lookup yields CDR1 SGHAT and CDR2 FQNNGV. With 4 bases removed from V and 0 bases from J, the gap between germline ends came to 12 bases. The CDR3 nucleotides read TGTGCCAGCAGCTCCATTAACAGGGCTAACTATGGCTACACCTTC. Amino acid sequence: CASSSINRANYGYTF.

V and J are TRBV15 and TRBJ2-7, with D unclear. Germline V gene sequence: CDR1 LNHNV, CDR2 YYDKDF (reference sequence). The CDR3 loop spans 16 amino acids. Trimming shortened V by 1 base and J by 3 bases, and 16 bases separated the two germline ends. The CDR3 here is CATSRVIPLEDYEQYF. CDR3 bases: TGTGCCACCAGCAGAGTTATCCCACTCGAGGACTACGAGCAGTACTTC.

The genes are TRBV11-3 and TRBJ2-5; 10 bases agree with TRBD1. Germline CDR1 SGHNT, CDR2 YENEEA. The V segment lost 5 bases and the J segment 7 bases; nucleotides outside the gene matches: 7. The CDR3 totals 14 residues. For the CDR3, the DNA is TGTGCCAGCAGCCGCGGACAGGGGGGGGTGACCCAGTACTTC. It encodes CASSRGQGGVTQYF. Based on the CDR3 plus reference TRBV11-3 and TRBJ2-5, the full variable domain is EAGVVQSPRYKIIEKKQPVAFWCNPISGHNTLYWYLQNLGQGPELLIRYENEEAVDDSQLPKDRFSAERLKGVDSTLKIQPAELGDSAVYLCASSRGQGGVTQYFGPGTRLLVL.

The chain combines TRBV11-3 with TRBJ2-3, with TRBD2 as a possible D gene (6 bases). V was shortened by 5 bases and J by 0 bases, with 12 bases between the two germline ends. This CDR3 is built from 15 residues. Germline V lookup: CDR1 SGHNT, CDR2 YENEEA. This CDR3 is CASSRGIPSTDTQYF. The CDR3 DNA reads as TGTGCCAGCAGCCGCGGGATTCCTAGCACAGATACGCAGTATTTT.

The chain couples TRBV19 to TRBJ2-2, with a weak D call TRBD1 (6 bases). The V gene lost 5 bases and the J gene lost 6 bases, with 19 bases spanning the gap. This CDR3 comprises 16 residues. Germline V gene data show CDR1 as LNHDA and CDR2 as SQIVND (reference sequence). The CDR3 loop reads CASSATGSGLSGELFF. The CDR3 DNA is TGTGCCAGTAGTGCCACAGGGTCGGGCCTCTCCGGGGAGCTGTTTTTT.

The chain is built from TRBV12-3 or TRBV12-4 and TRBJ1-2; D gene ambiguous. With 2 bases removed from V and 2 bases from J, the gap between germline ends came to 6 bases. CDR3 size: 13 residues. The CDR3 nucleotides read TGTGCCAGCAGTTTACGGGGAAACTATGGCTACACCTTC. This translates into CASSLRGNYGYTF.

The CDR3 here is CASSPRTSGRTSTDTQYF. CDR3 DNA sequence: TGTGCCAGCAGCCCCCGGACTAGCGGGAGGACAAGCACAGATACGCAGTATTTT. This chain links TRBV7-9 with TRBJ2-3, with TRBD2 matching over 14 bases. The germline gives CDR1 SEHNR, CDR2 FQNEAQ (reference sequence). V trimming: 5 bases; J trimming: 0 bases; junction bases outside the gene matches: 7. The CDR3 loop spans 18 amino acids.

This sequence joins TRBV6-5 and TRBJ2-7; D not certain. The CDR3 is 13 residues long. V was clipped by 0 bases and J by 6 bases, with 9 bases between them. The germline CDR1 and CDR2 sequences are MNHEY and SVGAGI. In DNA form, the CDR3 reads TGTGCCAGCAGTTACTCGAGTCTTGGCGAGCAGTACTTC. Translating it yields CASSYSSLGEQYF.

The rearrangement links TRBV4-1 to TRBJ1-6; 7 bases are a match to TRBD1. With 0 bases clipped from V and 6 bases from J, the junction kept 5 bases outside the gene matches. CDR3 length equals 16 residues. Germline CDR1 and CDR2: MGHRA and YSYEKL. In nucleotides, the CDR3 is TGCGCCAGCAGCCAAGAGCCGACAGGGCGTAATTCACCCCTCCACTTT. Protein product: CASSQEPTGRNSPLHF.

This chain uses TRBV7-2 with TRBJ2-4, with 8 bases matching TRBD1. CDR3 length: 14 amino acids. Trimming at V came to 5 bases and at J to 10 bases, leaving 10 bases not matched to a gene. The germline V gene encodes CDR1 SGHTA and CDR2 FQGNSA. DNA for the CDR3: TGTGCCAGCAGCACCTACGGACAGGGTACAATTCAGTACTTC. This encodes CASSTYGQGTIQYF.

The chain joins TRBV2 to TRBJ2-7, with 9 bases lining up with TRBD1. CDR3 length: 15 residues. Germline values: CDR1 SNHLY, CDR2 FYNNEI. The ends lost 5 bases at V and 5 bases at J; junction bases unmatched: 10. CDR3 sequence reads: CASSRGTGRRDEQYF. Here the CDR3 DNA reads TGTGCCAGCAGTAGGGGGACAGGGAGGAGGGACGAGCAGTACTTC.

The chain carries TRBV7-2 and TRBJ2-7, with TRBD2 matching 11 bases. The CDR3 totals 14 residues. Per the germline V gene, CDR1 is SGHTA and CDR2 is FQGNSA. The V segment lost 6 bases and the J segment 6 bases; nucleotides outside the gene matches: 7. For the CDR3, the DNA is TGTGCCAGCAGTAGCCCCGGGACTAGCGGCGAGCAGTACTTC. It is translated as CASSSPGTSGEQYF.

V gene TRBV6-2 or TRBV6-3 combines with J gene TRBJ2-7, with D tentatively TRBD2 (6 bases). V shed 2 bases and J shed 3 bases, with 17 bases lying between them. The V gene's germline CDR1 is MNHEY and CDR2 SVGEGT. The CDR3 runs 16 residues. CDR3 in amino acids: CASSYQAGGTSYEQYF. For the CDR3, the DNA is TGTGCCAGCAGTTACCAGGCGGGCGGGACGAGCTACGAGCAGTACTTC.

The chain has TRBV12-3 or TRBV12-4 and TRBJ1-5; no clear D gene. CDR3 size: 13 residues. Trimming cost V 4 bases and J 3 bases, with 7 bases left between them. The CDR3 region has the DNA TGTGCCAGCAGTTCTCTCCCCAATCAGCCCCAGCATTTT. Translating gives CASSSLPNQPQHF.

The chain couples TRBV28 to TRBJ1-2; a possible D gene is TRBD1 (6 bases). CDR3 length: 17 residues. Trimming removed 6 bases from V and 0 bases from J, with 20 bases in between. Germline CDR1 MDHEN, CDR2 SYDVKM. This CDR3 reads CASSQIIQTGSNYGYTF. Here the CDR3 DNA reads TGTGCCAGCAGCCAAATAATACAAACAGGGTCTAACTATGGCTACACCTTC.

The V gene is TRBV6-6, the J gene TRBJ2-7; TRBD1 matches 11 bases. The CDR3 covers 14 residues. Trimming cost V 6 bases and J 9 bases; bases outside gene matches: 10. Germline values: CDR1 MNHNY, CDR2 SVGAGI (reference sequence). Here the CDR3 DNA reads TGTGCCAGCAGCGGGGGACAGGGGGTTTTTGGGCAGTACTTC. Amino acid sequence: CASSGGQGVFGQYF.

This chain links TRBV18 with TRBJ1-5; TRBD1 matches 10 bases. Germline-derived CDR1 and CDR2 are KGHSH and LQKENI. The CDR3 totals 20 residues. V lost 4 bases, J lost 0 bases, and 15 bases stayed unmatched. The CDR3, as DNA: TGTGCCAGCTCACGAGCAGCCGGGACAGGGGACTACTATAGCAATCAGCCCCAGCATTTT. Protein sequence: CASSRAAGTGDYYSNQPQHF.